The clone carrying this T cell receptor (beta chain) was recorded at least ten times. Its cognate antigen is unknown. This entry belongs to a study of T-cell reconstitution after alpha-beta-depleted transplantation in children. Study observations and caveats: Surviving recipient T cells and intrathymic progenitors accounted for some patients' high TCRbeta diversity at day 60. One year after transplant, T-cell counts and diversity came mostly from newly produced T cells. Roughly two months post-transplant, alpha-beta T cells reportedly originated from several hundred graft clones that had expanded.

Unique molecular identifiers tagged the TCRbeta library. TCRdb re-called the PCR reads with MiXCR, one entry per CDR3 protein. Of over 200,000 distinct CDR3 sequences in the sample, under 13% were seen once. CDR3 length equals 12 residues. Trimming took 6 bases from V and 9 from J, leaving 14 bases between them. Specimen: PBMCs, collected before TCRalphabeta/CD19-depleted stem cell transplant. This clonotype was sampled from a child in the first two years of life with acute myeloid leukemia, due to receive a stem cell transplant. The rearrangement joins TRBV12-3 or TRBV12-4 to TRBJ2-5, with D tentatively TRBD1 (6 bases). The CDR3 here is CASSPGPGAQYF. As DNA, the CDR3 is TGTGCCAGCAGCCCCGGACCAGGGGCCCAGTACTTC.